One and the same sample provided the 31 T cell receptor beta chains below, sequenced in a study of control samples from healthy donors and cancer patients (dated by TCRdb to 2019 to 2021). The receptor library was made with the immunoSEQ multiplex PCR assay. TCRdb stores this immuneACCESS table with in-frame sequences only. Part of the clones is absent; in the studies checked, under half of the shortfall reflects unresolved V genes, and no reason is known for the rest. The sample has 140,000 to 150,000 clones on record, 91% of them singletons. The biggest ten clones account for approximately 3.2% of the sample. Material for sequencing was blood. These receptors were collected from a man aged 30 to 45 in good health.

V usage is TRBV7-9 and J usage is TRBJ1-6; D uncertain. Germline V gene lookup returns CDR1 SEHNR and CDR2 FQNEAQ (reference sequence). The CDR3 has 13 amino acids. The V end was cut by 4 bases, the J end by 11 bases, with 12 bases between. For the CDR3, the DNA is TGTGCCAGCAGCTCCCCAGACCGACCACCCCTCCACTTT. This encodes CASSSPDRPPLHF.

J is TRBJ1-1 and V is TRBV24-1, with 11 bases fitting TRBD1. Germline CDR1 is KGHDR and CDR2 is SFDVKD. The CDR3 is 13 residues long. V trimming: 3 bases; J trimming: 9 bases; junction bases outside the gene matches: 2. This CDR3 is CATSDRDRGKAFF. DNA for the CDR3: TGTGCCACCAGTGATCGGGACAGGGGGAAAGCTTTCTTT.

The chain joins TRBV9 to TRBJ1-2, with D unresolved. This CDR3 is 13 amino acids long. Trimming stripped 4 bases from V and 6 bases from J, with 13 bases between. From germline, CDR1 is SGDLS and CDR2 YYNGEE. CDR3 loop: CASSPSFGDGYTF. The DNA of the CDR3 is TGTGCCAGCAGCCCTAGTTTTGGGGATGGCTACACCTTC.

The chain recombines TRBV30 with TRBJ2-7, with D perhaps TRBD2 (6 bases). Germline lookup yields CDR1 GTSNPN and CDR2 SVGIG (reference sequence). This CDR3 has 13 amino acids. V was cut by 3 bases and J by 2 bases, with 11 bases left in between. The CDR3 sequence: CAWRGGLAYEQYF. CDR3 in DNA: TGTGCCTGGAGGGGGGGACTGGCCTACGAGCAGTACTTC.

The chain couples TRBV14 to TRBJ2-3; D ambiguous. CDR3 length equals 15 residues. Germline CDR1 SGHDN, CDR2 FVKESK. V lost 1 base and J lost 6, with 14 bases in between. The CDR3 DNA is TGTGCCAGCAGCCAAGTCGGTCTCCGGCAGGATACGCAGTATTTT. Protein sequence: CASSQVGLRQDTQYF.

V is TRBV2 and J is TRBJ1-6; 11 nucleotides match TRBD1. Germline loops: CDR1 SNHLY, CDR2 FYNNEI. The junction had 7 bases not matched to a gene; V was cut back by 7 bases and J by 11 bases. The CDR3 loop spans 14 amino acids. The CDR3 sequence is CASMPGQGVTPLHF. The CDR3 bases are TGTGCCAGCATGCCGGGACAGGGGGTAACACCCCTCCACTTT.

The gene calls are TRBV3-1 (or the pseudogene TRBV3-2) and TRBJ2-1; a weak D match, TRBD2 (7 bases). The CDR3 covers 16 residues. V was trimmed by 0 bases and J by 10 bases, leaving 19 bases between them. CDR1 and CDR2 (germline): LGHDT, YNNKEL (reference sequence). Here the CDR3 reads CASSQDLGGGRKEQFF. The CDR3 DNA follows: TGTGCCAGCAGCCAAGATTTAGGGGGGGGGCGGAAGGAGCAGTTCTTC.

This chain connects TRBV27 to TRBJ1-2; tentative D call: TRBD1 (6 bases). This CDR3 is 14 amino acids long. Germline loops: CDR1 MNHEY, CDR2 SMNVEV (reference sequence). Trimming cost V 3 bases and J 7 bases, with 15 bases left between them. The CDR3 here is CASSFSGGAGGYTF. DNA of the CDR3: TGTGCCAGCAGTTTCTCGGGGGGCGCGGGTGGCTACACCTTC.

The chain is built from TRBV12-5 and TRBJ2-3; 7 bases agree with TRBD1. V dropped 5 bases and J dropped 4; count of bases not matched to a gene: 6. The CDR3 consists of 14 residues. Germline CDR1 LGHNT, CDR2 FRNRAP. The CDR3 DNA reads TGTGCTAGTGGTACAGGGACAGTCTCAGATACGCAGTATTTT. Translating it yields CASGTGTVSDTQYF.

This clone has a handful of counts. The V gene is TRBV30, the J gene TRBJ1-2; D is unresolved. Trimming removed 0 bases at V and 5 bases at J, with 13 bases between. The CDR3 extends over 14 amino acids. Germline V CDR1 and CDR2: GTSNPN, SVGIG (reference sequence). This CDR3 is CAWSVNSREYGYTF. The DNA for the CDR3 is TGTGCCTGGAGTGTAAATTCGAGGGAGTATGGCTACACCTTC.

The V gene is TRBV28, the J gene TRBJ1-2; D is undetermined. CDR3 length: 11 residues. Trimming stripped 3 bases from V and 3 bases from J, with 2 bases between. Germline V gives CDR1 MDHEN, CDR2 SYDVKM. The CDR3 reads CASSFDYGYTF. DNA for the CDR3: TGTGCCAGCAGTTTTGACTATGGCTACACCTTC.

The chain employs TRBV20-1 and TRBJ1-1, with D unresolved. The CDR3 runs to 13 residues. V lost 6 bases and J 0 bases, leaving 11 bases between the germline ends. Germline CDR1 and CDR2: DFQATT and SNEGSKA (reference sequence). The chain's CDR3 is CSASRRVNTEAFF. The DNA of the CDR3 is TGCAGTGCCAGTCGTAGGGTGAACACTGAAGCTTTCTTT.

CDR3: CASSMTGVAYEQYF. DNA for the CDR3: TGTGCCAGCAGTATGACAGGGGTTGCCTACGAGCAGTACTTC. The V gene is TRBV27, the J gene TRBJ2-7; 8 nucleotides agree with TRBD1. V shed 5 bases and J 2 bases; nucleotides not matched to a gene: 5. Germline V gene data show CDR1 as MNHEY and CDR2 as SMNVEV (reference sequence). The CDR3 loop spans 14 amino acids.

The chain joins TRBV7-8 to TRBJ1-1, with D tentatively TRBD1 (6 bases). This CDR3 has 18 amino acids. Germline V CDR1 and CDR2: SGHVS, FQNEAQ. V lost 1 base, J lost 3 bases, and 21 bases lay in between. CDR3 DNA: TGTGCCAGCAGCTTAGTATCAGGGGCTCGGATGTCGGACACTGAAGCTTTCTTT. Protein: CASSLVSGARMSDTEAFF. Filled out from reference TRBV7-8 and TRBJ1-1, the complete variable domain reads GAGVSQSPRYKVAKRGQDVALRCDPISGHVSLFWYQQALGQGPEFLTYFQNEAQLDKSGLPSDRFFAERPEGSVSTLKIQRTQQEDSAVYLCASSLVSGARMSDTEAFFGQGTRLTVV.

The gene calls are TRBV9 and TRBJ2-7; TRBD1 matches 10 bases. The CDR3 extends over 15 amino acids. V gave up 1 base and J gave up 2 bases; unmatched junction bases: 3. Germline V gene sequence: CDR1 SGDLS, CDR2 YYNGEE. CDR3 nucleotides: TGTGCCAGCAGCGTAAAGGGACAGGGGCCCTACGAGCAGTACTTC. As protein: CASSVKGQGPYEQYF.

The table lists this clone with a count of one. This rearrangement joins TRBV5-4 to TRBJ1-6; no clear D. Germline CDR1 SGHNT, CDR2 YYREEE (reference sequence). The CDR3 runs 15 residues. V was pared by 2 bases and J by 10 bases, with 16 bases between. This CDR3 reads CASSFFDRRQSPLHF. CDR3 sequence (DNA): TGTGCCAGCAGCTTTTTCGACCGTCGTCAGTCACCCCTCCACTTT.

The chain couples TRBV7-3 to TRBJ2-2; 8 nucleotides line up with TRBD2. The CDR3 sequence is 15 residues long. Per germline, CDR1 SGHTA and CDR2 FQGTGA. With 1 base clipped from V and 3 bases from J, the junction kept 1 base outside the gene matches. DNA of the CDR3: TGTGCCAGCAGCTTAAATAGCGGGGACACCGGGGAGCTGTTTTTT. Translation: CASSLNSGDTGELFF.

The chain joins TRBV12-3 or TRBV12-4 to TRBJ2-1, with unresolved D. The CDR3 covers 11 residues. V lost 1 base to trimming and J lost 8 bases, with 3 bases between them. Written as DNA, the CDR3 is TGTGCCAGCAGTTTAGTAGATGAGCAGTTCTTC. This translates into CASSLVDEQFF.

The chain uses TRBV27 and TRBJ2-3; D remains unclear. Germline V gives CDR1 MNHEY, CDR2 SMNVEV (reference sequence). This CDR3 comprises 17 residues. The ends were cut back, 0 bases at V and 5 bases at J, with 18 bases in the middle. The CDR3 sequence: CASSLSPRALTVDTQYF. DNA of the CDR3: TGTGCCAGCAGTTTATCCCCCCGGGCCCTTACCGTAGATACGCAGTATTTT.

The rearrangement uses TRBV10-2 and TRBJ2-7; no definite D call. CDR1 is WSHSY, CDR2 SAAADI, per germline. V lost 2 bases and J lost 3, with 8 bases in between. The CDR3 is 13 residues long. The DNA of the CDR3 is TGCGCCAGCAGTGAGGGCAGTTACTACGAGCAGTACTTC. It is translated as CASSEGSYYEQYF.

The V gene is TRBV7-8, the J gene TRBJ1-4, with D maybe TRBD1 (5 bases). This CDR3 has 14 amino acids. Trimming took 6 bases from V and 7 from J, leaving 15 bases between them. Per the germline V gene, CDR1 is SGHVS and CDR2 is FQNEAQ. CDR3: CASSQGGDFEKLFF. The CDR3, as DNA: TGTGCCAGCAGTCAAGGAGGGGATTTTGAAAAACTGTTTTTT.

The V gene is TRBV2, the J gene TRBJ2-7; TRBD1 matches at 10 bases. With 6 bases clipped from V and 3 bases from J, the junction kept 2 bases outside the gene matches. CDR1 SNHLY and CDR2 FYNNEI come from the germline V gene. This CDR3 comprises 13 residues. The CDR3 protein is CASRGQGNYEQYF. Here the CDR3 DNA reads TGTGCCAGCAGGGGACAGGGGAACTACGAGCAGTACTTC.

The V gene is TRBV5-6, the J gene TRBJ2-7; no clear D gene. Germline loops: CDR1 SGHDT, CDR2 YYEEEE. V lost 0 bases and J 2 bases, leaving 12 bases between the germline ends. This CDR3 is 15 amino acids long. The CDR3 DNA sequence: TGTGCCAGCAGCTTGGGCGCCGGTGGGGCCTACGAGCAGTACTTC. Translated, it gives CASSLGAGGAYEQYF.

The chain employs TRBV7-6 and TRBJ2-6; D ambiguous. The germline CDR1 and CDR2 sequences are SGHVS and FNYEAQ. The CDR3 has 15 amino acids. Trimming cost V 2 bases and J 4 bases, with 9 bases left between them. The CDR3 is CASSLQARGANVLTF. The CDR3 DNA follows: TGTGCCAGCAGCTTACAAGCGCGGGGGGCCAACGTCCTGACTTTC.

The rearrangement links TRBV19 to TRBJ2-7; 9 bases match TRBD2. Germline CDR1 LNHDA, CDR2 SQIVND (reference sequence). V lost 5 bases, J lost 5 bases, and 4 bases stayed unmatched. The CDR3 extends over 13 amino acids. The CDR3 nucleotides are TGTGCCAGTAGTCCGCGGGGGGGGAACGAGCAGTACTTC. Translating it yields CASSPRGGNEQYF.

This clone has a single count. The V gene is TRBV28, the J gene TRBJ1-1, with D possibly matching TRBD1 (6 bases). The V end was cut by 4 bases, the J end by 3 bases, with 9 bases between. Germline V lookup: CDR1 MDHEN, CDR2 SYDVKM. The CDR3 is made up of 13 amino acids. Here the CDR3 reads CASSWGLDTEAFF. CDR3 nucleotide sequence: TGTGCCAGCAGTTGGGGGCTAGACACTGAAGCTTTCTTT.

The chain links TRBV27 to TRBJ1-4; D is possibly TRBD1 (6 bases). The V gene lost 6 bases and the J gene lost 0 bases, with 14 bases spanning the gap. CDR3 length: 16 residues. Germline V gives CDR1 MNHEY, CDR2 SMNVEV (reference sequence). The CDR3 DNA reads as TGTGCCAGCAGGGAGACAGGACTGCCAACTAATGAAAAACTGTTTTTT. Protein: CASRETGLPTNEKLFF.

J is TRBJ1-1 and V is TRBV6-6, with 10 bases fitting TRBD1. In germline, CDR1 is MNHNY, CDR2 SVGAGI (reference sequence). The CDR3 is 15 amino acids. The J segment lost 4 bases and the V segment lost 6 bases, leaving 8 bases of the junction unmatched. CDR3: CASRERQGAPTEAFF. The CDR3 DNA reads as TGTGCCAGCAGAGAAAGACAGGGGGCCCCCACTGAAGCTTTCTTT.

DNA for the CDR3: TGTGCCAGCAGTGAAAGCTCACAGTCCTGGGGCACTGAAGCTTTCTTT. This translates into CASSESSQSWGTEAFF. The genes are TRBV2 and TRBJ1-1; unclear D gene. Germline CDR1 is SNHLY and CDR2 is FYNNEI. The CDR3 length is 16 residues. The V end was cut by 2 bases, the J end by 4 bases, with 17 bases between. Supplemented by reference TRBV2 and TRBJ1-1, the full variable domain reads EPEVTQTPSHQVTQMGQEVILRCVPISNHLYFYWYRQILGQKVEFLVSFYNNEISEKSEIFDDQFSVERPDGSNFTLKIRSTKLEDSAMYFCASSESSQSWGTEAFFGQGTRLTVV.

The V gene is TRBV5-1, the J gene TRBJ2-1; 7 bases are shared with TRBD1. J gave up 0 bases and V 5 bases, and 2 bases lay outside the gene matches. Per the germline V gene, CDR1 is SGHRS and CDR2 is YFSETQ. CDR3 length: 14 amino acids. The chain's CDR3 is CASRDRVSYNEQFF. The CDR3 coding sequence is TGCGCCAGCAGAGACAGGGTCTCCTACAATGAGCAGTTCTTC.

This clone was observed a single time. The gene calls are TRBV2 and TRBJ1-5; the match to TRBD1 covers 7 bases. V trimming: 4 bases; J trimming: 4 bases; junction bases outside the gene matches: 4. Germline values: CDR1 SNHLY, CDR2 FYNNEI. The CDR3 runs to 14 residues. Written as DNA, the CDR3 is TGTGCCAGCAGTGTCTGGGACAGAAATCAGCCCCAGCATTTT. It translates to CASSVWDRNQPQHF.